Listed below are T cell receptor beta chains from one sample, sequenced in a study of T-cell reconstitution after alpha-beta-depleted transplantation in children. In TCRdb, the PCR reads were re-called with MiXCR into one record per CDR3 protein. The data hold approximately 230,000 distinct CDR3 sequences, with around 25% observed a single time. The source was PBMCs, mostly from graft donor cells, collected 360 days after TCRalphabeta/CD19-depleted stem cell transplant. Receptor source: a female patient aged 2 to 10 who had a stem cell transplant for congenital amegakaryocytic thrombocytopenia, so the T cells may come from the graft donor. Each CDR3 is given with its conserved first and last residue. D genes are given only for firm matches. Where a row states a size, it is once, few, many or the class of an expanded clone; other rows omit it.

D	V	size	J	CDR3	DNA
-	TRBV5-1	many	TRBJ2-1	CASNPNGGLSSYNEQFF	TGCGCCAGCAACCCCAACGGAGGTTTGAGCTCCTACAATGAGCAGTTCTTC
-	TRBV20-1	few	TRBJ2-3	CSAKLARTQYF	TGCAGTGCTAAACTAGCTCGTACGCAGTATTTT
-	TRBV11-1	-	TRBJ2-2	CASSLGITGRFGSGELFF	TGTGCCAGCAGCTTAGGGATCACAGGGAGATTCGGGTCCGGGGAGCTGTTTTTT
-	TRBV18	few	TRBJ1-1	CASSLIPGEVNTEAFF	TGTGCCAGCTCACTTATACCAGGGGAGGTGAACACTGAAGCTTTCTTT
-	TRBV28	-	TRBJ2-1	CASSLFPSMEQFF	TGTGCCAGCAGTTTATTTCCTAGCATGGAGCAGTTCTTC
TRBD1	TRBV6-5	few	TRBJ2-2	CASSHAHDRAGELFF	TGTGCCAGCAGCCATGCCCATGACAGGGCCGGGGAGCTGTTTTTT
TRBD1	TRBV5-1	few	TRBJ2-3	CASSLKAGGLTDTQYF	TGCGCCAGCAGCTTGAAGGCAGGGGGCCTGACAGATACGCAGTATTTT
TRBD2	TRBV3-1	-	TRBJ2-3	CASSPKAGLADTQYF	TGTGCCAGCAGCCCAAAAGCGGGGCTTGCAGATACGCAGTATTTT
-	TRBV9	few	TRBJ2-1	CASSKGASLGEQFF	TGTGCCAGCAGCAAAGGGGCTAGTTTAGGTGAGCAGTTCTTC
TRBD1	TRBV24-1	-	TRBJ2-5	CATSVGTVGEETQYF	TGTGCCACCAGCGTAGGGACAGTTGGAGAAGAGACCCAGTACTTC
TRBD1	TRBV11-1	-	TRBJ1-1	CASRRQGEAFF	TGTGCCAGCCGAAGACAGGGTGAAGCTTTCTTT
-	TRBV28	few	TRBJ2-5	CASSPSRRGETQYF	TGTGCCAGCAGTCCCTCTCGGAGGGGGGAGACCCAGTACTTC
TRBD1	TRBV14	-	TRBJ2-7	CASSQVWTGTYEQYF	TGTGCCAGCAGCCAAGTATGGACAGGGACCTACGAGCAGTACTTC
TRBD1	TRBV5-1	-	TRBJ1-2	CASSSGGALFGYTF	TGCGCCAGCAGCTCAGGGGGCGCTTTATTTGGCTACACCTTC
-	TRBV19	-	TRBJ2-2	CASTTDRNTGELFF	TGTGCCAGTACCACGGACAGGAACACCGGGGAGCTGTTTTTT
-	TRBV25-1	-	TRBJ1-2	CASSDPPYGYTF	TGTGCCAGCAGTGACCCTCCTTATGGCTACACCTTC
TRBD2	TRBV5-1	-	TRBJ2-2	CASSTGLAGGLTGELFF	TGCGCCAGCAGCACGGGACTAGCGGGAGGACTCACCGGGGAGCTGTTTTTT
TRBD2	TRBV28	-	TRBJ2-3	CASSPRTGRAPDTQYF	TGTGCCAGCAGTCCACGGACGGGGAGGGCCCCAGATACGCAGTATTTT
-	TRBV4-3	-	TRBJ1-2	CASSHLGRNYGYTF	TGCGCCAGCAGCCACCTCGGACGGAACTATGGCTACACCTTC
-	TRBV5-1	-	TRBJ1-1	CASRLGGENTEAFF	TGCGCCAGCAGGTTGGGGGGGGAGAACACTGAAGCTTTCTTT
-	TRBV28	few	TRBJ1-1	CASSLFNGATEAFF	TGTGCCAGCAGTTTATTTAATGGGGCCACTGAAGCTTTCTTT
TRBD2	TRBV7-6	few	TRBJ2-3	CASSLTGTSGDTQYF	TGTGCCAGCAGCCTCACCGGGACTAGCGGGGATACGCAGTATTTT
TRBD2	TRBV15	-	TRBJ2-1	CATSRDLTSGRQYNEQFF	TGTGCCACCAGCAGAGATCTGACCAGCGGGAGGCAGTACAATGAGCAGTTCTTC
TRBD2	TRBV27	-	TRBJ2-1	CASSSGTSGRAYNEQFF	TGTGCCAGCAGTTCGGGGACTAGCGGGAGGGCCTACAATGAGCAGTTCTTC
-	TRBV21-1	few	TRBJ2-5	CASSKPHSAQETQYF	TGTGCCAGCAGCAAGCCTCACTCGGCGCAAGAGACCCAGTACTTC